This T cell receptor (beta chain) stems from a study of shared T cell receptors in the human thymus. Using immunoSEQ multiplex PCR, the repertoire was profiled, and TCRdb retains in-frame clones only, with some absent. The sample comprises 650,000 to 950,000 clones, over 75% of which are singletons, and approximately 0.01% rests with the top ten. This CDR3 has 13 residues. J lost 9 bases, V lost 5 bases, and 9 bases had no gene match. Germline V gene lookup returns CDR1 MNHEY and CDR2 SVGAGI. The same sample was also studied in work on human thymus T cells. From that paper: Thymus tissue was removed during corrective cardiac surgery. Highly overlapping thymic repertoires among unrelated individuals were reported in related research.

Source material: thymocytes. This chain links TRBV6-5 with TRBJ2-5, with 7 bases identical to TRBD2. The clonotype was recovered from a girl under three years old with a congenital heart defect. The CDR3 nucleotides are TGTGCCAGCAGTGTAAAGCTGGGGGGGTCCCAGTACTTC. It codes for CASSVKLGGSQYF.